This entry describes one T cell receptor beta chain. The record originates from a study of control samples from healthy donors and cancer patients. The table came from immunoSEQ multiplex PCR; TCRdb's copy has only in-frame clones and leaves some out. The table lists over 100,000 clones, 70% to 90% of them singletons. The germline V gene encodes CDR1 LNHNV and CDR2 YYDKDF (reference sequence). Trimming shortened V by 1 base and J by 3 bases, and 9 bases separated the two germline ends. This CDR3 has 14 residues. Sequencing input: blood. The rearrangement joins TRBV15 to TRBJ2-5; the D gene is possibly TRBD2 (7 bases). The sequence came from a man aged 50 to 60 in good health. CDR3 sequence reads: CATSRAGGEETQYF. The CDR3 region has the DNA TGTGCCACCAGCAGAGCGGGGGGCGAAGAGACCCAGTACTTC.